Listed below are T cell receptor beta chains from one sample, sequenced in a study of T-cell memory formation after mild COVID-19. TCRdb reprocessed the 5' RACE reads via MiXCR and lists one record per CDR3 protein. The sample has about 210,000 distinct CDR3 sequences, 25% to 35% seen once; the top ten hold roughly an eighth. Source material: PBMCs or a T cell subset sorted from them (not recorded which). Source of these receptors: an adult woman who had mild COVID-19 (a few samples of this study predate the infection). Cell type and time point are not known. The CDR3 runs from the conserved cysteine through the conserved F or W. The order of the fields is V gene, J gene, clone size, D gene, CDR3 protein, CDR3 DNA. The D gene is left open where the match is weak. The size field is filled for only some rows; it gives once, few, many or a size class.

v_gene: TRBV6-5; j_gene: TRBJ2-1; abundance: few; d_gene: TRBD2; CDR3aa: CASSSGRAKDEQFF; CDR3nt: TGTGCCAGCAGTAGCGGGAGGGCTAAGGATGAGCAGTTCTTC
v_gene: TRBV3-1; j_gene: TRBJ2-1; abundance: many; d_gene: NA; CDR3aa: CASSQDLSRGEQFF; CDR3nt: TGTGCCAGCAGCCAAGACCTATCCAGGGGCGAGCAGTTCTTC
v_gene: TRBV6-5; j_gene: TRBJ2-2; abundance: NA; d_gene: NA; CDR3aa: CASSTLVPGELFF; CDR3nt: TGTGCCAGCAGCACACTAGTCCCCGGGGAGCTGTTTTTT
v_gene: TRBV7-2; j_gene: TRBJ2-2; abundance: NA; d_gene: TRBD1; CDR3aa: CASSTLTGVGGYTGELFF; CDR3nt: TGTGCCAGCAGCACCCTGACAGGGGTGGGGGGATACACCGGGGAGCTGTTTTTT
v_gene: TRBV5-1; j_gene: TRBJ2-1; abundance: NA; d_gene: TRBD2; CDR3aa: CASSLGLAGVAYNEQFF; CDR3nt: TGCGCCAGCAGCTTGGGACTAGCGGGAGTTGCCTACAATGAGCAGTTCTTC
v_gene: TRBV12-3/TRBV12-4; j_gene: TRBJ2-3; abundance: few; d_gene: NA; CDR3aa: CASSLRERTDTQYF; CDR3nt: TGTGCCAGCAGTTTACGAGAGAGAACAGATACGCAGTATTTT
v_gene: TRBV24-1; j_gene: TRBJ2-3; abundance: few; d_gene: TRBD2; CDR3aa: CATSDPGLAGQADTQYF; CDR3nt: TGTGCCACCAGTGACCCGGGACTAGCGGGGCAGGCAGATACGCAGTATTTT
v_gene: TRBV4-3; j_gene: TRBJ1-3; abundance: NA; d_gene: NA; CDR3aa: CASSQAANSGNTIYF; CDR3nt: TGCGCCAGCAGCCAAGCGGCCAACTCTGGAAACACCATATATTTT
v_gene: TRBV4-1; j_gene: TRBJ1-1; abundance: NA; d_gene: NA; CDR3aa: CASSQEGWETEAFF; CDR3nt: TGCGCCAGCAGCCAAGAGGGGTGGGAGACTGAAGCTTTCTTT
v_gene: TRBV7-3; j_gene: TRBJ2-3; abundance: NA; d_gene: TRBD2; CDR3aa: CASSSRTSGDTDTQYF; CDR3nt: TGTGCCAGCAGCTCTCGGACTAGCGGGGACACAGATACGCAGTATTTT
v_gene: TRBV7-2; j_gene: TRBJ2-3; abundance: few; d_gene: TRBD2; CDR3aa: CASSPGLAGASTDTQYF; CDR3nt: TGTGCCAGCAGCCCGGGACTAGCGGGCGCCAGCACAGATACGCAGTATTTT
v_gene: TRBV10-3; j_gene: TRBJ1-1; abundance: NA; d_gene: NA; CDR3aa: CAIKTPAGTKAFF; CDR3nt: TGTGCCATCAAAACTCCTGCCGGGACCAAAGCTTTCTTT